This entry lists 14 T cell receptor beta chains sequenced from one sample in a study of control samples from healthy donors and cancer patients. Here immunoSEQ multiplex PCR was the method, and the copy in TCRdb shows in-frame clones only, minus some. This table has 120,000 or so clones, approximately 90% appearing once. Sequencing was performed on blood. The source is a man between 18 and 29 years old in good health.

The CDR3 bases are TGTGCCAGCAGCTTAGGTCTCTGGGGCTACACCTTC. Translating it yields CASSLGLWGYTF. V usage is TRBV7-9 and J usage is TRBJ1-2; no reliable D call. Germline-derived CDR1 and CDR2 are SEHNR and FQNEAQ (reference sequence). V gave up 1 base and J gave up 8 bases, with 8 bases separating them. This CDR3 is 12 amino acids long.

The V gene is TRBV5-1, the J gene TRBJ2-7, with D uncertain. The CDR3 contains 15 residues. V dropped 1 base and J dropped 0 bases, with 11 bases sitting between them. The V gene's germline CDR1 is SGHRS and CDR2 YFSETQ. CDR3 sequence reads: CASSLSGRISYEQYF. The CDR3 region has the DNA TGCGCCAGCAGCTTGTCGGGCAGGATCTCCTACGAGCAGTACTTC. Variable domain in full (rest from reference TRBV5-1 and TRBJ2-7): KAGVTQTPRYLIKTRGQQVTLSCSPISGHRSVSWYQQTPGQGLQFLFEYFSETQRNKGNFPGRFSGRQFSNSRSEMNVSTLELGDSALYLCASSLSGRISYEQYFGPGTRLTVT.

V and J are TRBV5-6 and TRBJ1-1; TRBD1 agrees at 11 bases. J gave up 4 bases and V 0 bases, and 5 bases lay outside the gene matches. The CDR3 runs to 16 residues. Germline V gene lookup returns CDR1 SGHDT and CDR2 YYEEEE. The CDR3 region is CASSLVSDRGLTEAFF. The CDR3 nucleotides are TGTGCCAGCAGCTTGGTTTCGGACAGGGGGCTCACTGAAGCTTTCTTT.

This clone occurred a few times. V usage is TRBV6-5 and J usage is TRBJ1-2; possibly TRBD1 for D (5 bases). The CDR3 is 13 residues long. Trimming removed 6 bases from V and 4 bases from J, with 12 bases in between. Per the germline V gene, CDR1 is MNHEY and CDR2 is SVGAGI. In nucleotides, the CDR3 is TGTGCCAGCAGCGCACAGGATTTCTATGGCTACACCTTC. Translated, it gives CASSAQDFYGYTF.

The rearrangement links TRBV5-4 to TRBJ1-2; D gene uncertain. Germline V gene sequence: CDR1 SGHNT, CDR2 YYREEE (reference sequence). The CDR3 is 12 amino acids. Trimming removed 0 bases at V and 8 bases at J, with 8 bases between. The CDR3 loop reads CASSLDERGYTF. CDR3 coding DNA: TGTGCCAGCAGCTTGGACGAACGGGGCTACACCTTC.

The rearrangement uses TRBV18 and TRBJ1-5, with D perhaps matching TRBD1 (5 bases). Germline loops: CDR1 KGHSH, CDR2 LQKENI. The CDR3 is 12 amino acids. V was pared by 7 bases and J by 8 bases, with 12 bases between. The DNA of the CDR3 is TGTGCCAGCTTTGCAGGGATGGAGCCCCAGCATTTT. It yields the protein CASFAGMEPQHF.

The DNA for the CDR3 is TGTGCCAGCAGCCAAGTAACCCGGGACTTATCCTACGAGCAGTACTTC. Its translation is CASSQVTRDLSYEQYF. V is TRBV4-2 and J is TRBJ2-7, with TRBD2 as a possible D gene (6 bases). Germline V gene lookup returns CDR1 LGHNA and CDR2 YNFKEQ. The CDR3 extends over 16 amino acids. Trimming took 1 base from V and 1 from J, leaving 14 bases between them.

Only one count was recorded for this clone. CDR3: CASSGTGGAWDEQYF. The CDR3 region has the DNA TGTGCCAGCTCAGGGACAGGGGGCGCTTGGGACGAGCAGTACTTC. This chain connects TRBV18 to TRBJ2-7, with 12 bases fitting TRBD1. V lost 5 bases to trimming and J lost 5 bases; unmatched junction nucleotides: 7. The CDR3 loop spans 15 amino acids. The germline V gene encodes CDR1 KGHSH and CDR2 LQKENI. Filled out from reference TRBV18 and TRBJ2-7, the complete variable domain reads NAGVMQNPRHLVRRRGQEARLRCSPMKGHSHVYWYRQLPEEGLKFMVYLQKENIIDESGMPKERFSAEFPKEGPSILRIQQVVRGDSAAYFCASSGTGGAWDEQYFGPGTRLTVT.

The V gene is TRBV29-1, the J gene TRBJ1-2; D uncertain. The germline V gene has CDR1 SQVTM and CDR2 ANQGSEA. Deletions cut 3 bases from V and 4 bases from J, with 9 bases between. The CDR3 runs to 12 residues. CDR3 nucleotides: TGCAGCGTTGAGGGCAGCGCCTATGGCTACACCTTC. This encodes CSVEGSAYGYTF.

The chain's CDR3 is CSVKGQGVNTEAFF. The CDR3 DNA reads TGCAGCGTTAAAGGACAGGGTGTGAACACTGAAGCTTTCTTT. The chain recombines TRBV29-1 with TRBJ1-1, with 8 bases aligning to TRBD1. The junction had 5 bases not matched to a gene; V was cut back by 5 bases and J by 0 bases. The length of the CDR3 is 14 residues. Germline V gene lookup returns CDR1 SQVTM and CDR2 ANQGSEA. The variable domain in full, completed from reference TRBV29-1 and TRBJ1-1, reads SAVISQKPSRDICQRGTSLTIQCQVDSQVTMMFWYRQQPGQSLTLIATANQGSEATYESGFVIDKFPISRPNLTFSTLTVSNMSPEDSSIYLCSVKGQGVNTEAFFGQGTRLTVV.

The rearrangement joins TRBV5-1 to TRBJ1-5; possible D gene TRBD1, 5 bases. This CDR3 is built from 15 residues. Between the trimmed V and J ends, which lost 2 bases and 11 bases, there was a span of 20 bases. Germline V gene data show CDR1 as SGHRS and CDR2 as YFSETQ. CDR3 loop: CASSFQDKVVRTQHF. The CDR3 DNA reads as TGCGCCAGCAGCTTTCAGGACAAGGTGGTCAGGACCCAGCATTTT.

The V call is TRBV11-2, the J call TRBJ2-3; 10 bases map to TRBD2. CDR3 length: 16 residues. Germline V gene lookup returns CDR1 SGHAT and CDR2 FQNNGV. V shed 2 bases, J shed 4 bases, and the junction held 6 bases outside the gene matches. The CDR3 nucleotides read TGTGCCAGCAGCTTAATAAGCGGGGGGGCGGCAGATACGCAGTATTTT. This translates into CASSLISGGAADTQYF.

This sequence joins TRBV5-5 and TRBJ1-5; D uncertain. Germline assignment: CDR1 SGHKS and CDR2 YYEKEE (reference sequence). The CDR3 runs 15 residues. The V gene lost 0 bases and the J gene lost 1 base, with 8 bases spanning the gap. As DNA, the CDR3 is TGTGCCAGCAGCTTGGTCCCCCTGAGCAATCAGCCCCAGCATTTT. This encodes CASSLVPLSNQPQHF.

CDR3 nucleotides: TGTGCCAGCAGCTTAGAAACAGGGTACTATGGCTACACCTTC. Protein sequence: CASSLETGYYGYTF. This rearrangement joins TRBV11-2 to TRBJ1-2, with D perhaps TRBD1 (6 bases). The CDR3 has 14 residues. The V gene's germline CDR1 is SGHAT and CDR2 FQNNGV. Trimming cost V 0 bases and J 3 bases, with 8 bases left between them. Based on the CDR3 plus reference TRBV11-2 and TRBJ1-2, the full variable domain is EAGVAQSPRYKIIEKRQSVAFWCNPISGHATLYWYQQILGQGPKLLIQFQNNGVVDDSQLPKDRFSAERLKGVDSTLKIQPAKLEDSAVYLCASSLETGYYGYTFGSGTRLTVV.